A selection of T cell receptor beta chains follows, all from one sample in a study of blood T cell repertoires in COVID-19. Some clones are missing from TCRdb's copy, which holds only in-frame ones; the method was immunoSEQ multiplex PCR. The sample has some 130,000 clones, roughly 83% seen once; the top ten hold about a sixth. Sequencing used peripheral blood. Receptors originate from a woman of 80 years or more with acute or convalescent COVID-19. The conserved cysteine and the conserved F or W are not part of the CDR3 here. D genes are given only for firm matches.

CDR3aa: ASRSGVGLEQY
v_gene: TRBV11-2
d_gene: NA

CDR3aa: ASSQPHGGTGEDGYT
v_gene: TRBV7-9
d_gene: TRBD1

CDR3aa: ASSSTSGGNNEQF
v_gene: TRBV18
d_gene: TRBD2

CDR3aa: ASSQGPGGPSTGELF
v_gene: TRBV3-1/TRBV3-2
d_gene: TRBD2

CDR3aa: ASSPQGAASGSGETQY
v_gene: TRBV7-7
d_gene: TRBD2

CDR3aa: ASSDGPRGFVSPLH
v_gene: TRBV25-1
d_gene: NA

CDR3aa: ASSSLAGETQY
v_gene: TRBV12-3/TRBV12-4
d_gene: TRBD2

CDR3aa: ASSDAGSGSSYEQY
v_gene: TRBV2
d_gene: TRBD2

CDR3aa: ASSQYTSGNYNEQF
v_gene: TRBV4-1
d_gene: TRBD2

CDR3aa: ASSFQTQY
v_gene: TRBV2
d_gene: NA

CDR3aa: ASSLGYRGTEAF
v_gene: TRBV7-8
d_gene: NA

CDR3aa: ASSLPLYLGHESGYGYT
v_gene: TRBV7-9
d_gene: NA

CDR3aa: ASRPSRGSETQY
v_gene: TRBV5-1
d_gene: NA

CDR3aa: ASSPTGGNTEAF
v_gene: TRBV7-9
d_gene: NA

CDR3aa: ASSPRDSSYNEQF
v_gene: TRBV9
d_gene: NA

CDR3aa: ASSPAQGDQPQH
v_gene: TRBV18
d_gene: NA

CDR3aa: SVGGMGSGNTGELF
v_gene: TRBV29-1
d_gene: NA

CDR3aa: ASSTGQGRGETQY
v_gene: TRBV5-4
d_gene: TRBD1

CDR3aa: SGQIVRGQY
v_gene: TRBV29-1
d_gene: NA

CDR3aa: ASRKQGAGQPQH
v_gene: TRBV2
d_gene: TRBD1

CDR3aa: ASSESGRIAGNTIY
v_gene: TRBV19
d_gene: NA

CDR3aa: ASSVGPGYEQY
v_gene: TRBV9
d_gene: NA

CDR3aa: ASSWTGSTDTQY
v_gene: TRBV5-1
d_gene: TRBD1

CDR3aa: AWTGGSTDTQY
v_gene: TRBV30
d_gene: NA

CDR3aa: ASSPGNTEAF
v_gene: TRBV4-1
d_gene: NA

CDR3aa: ASSLGGGVGYT
v_gene: TRBV5-1
d_gene: TRBD1

CDR3aa: ASSLDRGGYEQY
v_gene: TRBV7-2
d_gene: NA

CDR3aa: ASSPGQMHEQF
v_gene: TRBV7-8
d_gene: NA

CDR3aa: ASGPPPGQGGTGELF
v_gene: TRBV5-1
d_gene: TRBD1

CDR3aa: ASSQATRDEQF
v_gene: TRBV14
d_gene: NA

CDR3aa: AWSEGQANEKLF
v_gene: TRBV30
d_gene: NA

CDR3aa: ASNPGTSVFDNEQF
v_gene: TRBV19
d_gene: TRBD2

CDR3aa: ASSFLALDTQY
v_gene: TRBV7-2
d_gene: NA

CDR3aa: ATSDRDFSGYT
v_gene: TRBV24-1
d_gene: NA

CDR3aa: ASSFLTGTGGAMVDGYT
v_gene: TRBV7-2
d_gene: TRBD1

CDR3aa: ASSSRQVQETQY
v_gene: TRBV19
d_gene: NA

CDR3aa: ATSDSSIDEQF
v_gene: TRBV24-1
d_gene: NA

CDR3aa: ASSDSGQGSFGYT
v_gene: TRBV11-2
d_gene: TRBD1

CDR3aa: ASSVAGVGEKLF
v_gene: TRBV9
d_gene: NA

CDR3aa: AISEGIPGSGELF
v_gene: TRBV10-3
d_gene: NA

CDR3aa: ATSRGTRGSYEQY
v_gene: TRBV15
d_gene: TRBD1

CDR3aa: ASSLRDEQY
v_gene: TRBV5-1
d_gene: NA

CDR3aa: ASSLGQGARSYT
v_gene: TRBV5-7
d_gene: TRBD1

CDR3aa: ASSFPKGRLNTGELF
v_gene: TRBV6-2/TRBV6-3
d_gene: NA

CDR3aa: ASSDGRVWSSYNEQF
v_gene: TRBV25-1
d_gene: NA

CDR3aa: ASSQDGTGGQPQH
v_gene: TRBV3-1/TRBV3-2
d_gene: TRBD1

CDR3aa: ASSGPDSPLH
v_gene: TRBV3-1/TRBV3-2
d_gene: NA

CDR3aa: ASSSSGRSGGEQF
v_gene: TRBV7-2
d_gene: TRBD2

CDR3aa: ASGRDSSNQPQH
v_gene: TRBV12-5
d_gene: TRBD1

CDR3aa: ASSGSSRYQPQH
v_gene: TRBV11-2
d_gene: NA

CDR3aa: ASSFSGGSGEQY
v_gene: TRBV11-2
d_gene: NA

CDR3aa: ATSRFGTGGEKLF
v_gene: TRBV15
d_gene: TRBD1

CDR3aa: ASSLRGTGDNEQF
v_gene: TRBV7-2
d_gene: TRBD1

CDR3aa: ASSLDRWTYGYT
v_gene: TRBV11-2
d_gene: NA

CDR3aa: ASSEVQGSGNQPQH
v_gene: TRBV6-1
d_gene: NA